This record concerns one TCR beta chain sequence. Its cognate antigen has yet to be identified. Base qualities are not provided; no much larger clone lies one nucleotide away. The entry originates in a study of blood T cell repertoires in COVID-19 (dated by TCRdb to the early 2020s). Turning to the overall study: Samples covering the acute and convalescent phases of COVID-19 were provided by collaborators in the United States, Italy and Spain. The repertoires were released in a freely available public database intended as a resource for research on the immune response to SARS-CoV-2. The material from the prospective study consisted of cDNA or gDNA derived from T cells, B-cell-depleted T cells, or PBMCs. Where HLA class I and class II types were available, the types were taken from metadata supplied by the sample provider, not from assay-based typing. The sample metadata nearly always contained a de-identified subject ID, COVID-19 status, age in years and sex. Deeply sampled blood TCRbeta repertoires from subjects exposed to, actively infected with, or recovered from COVID-19 were included in the dataset. Samples came from the ongoing ImmuneRACE study (first 160 participants) plus 1,254 subjects from 6 global collaborators.

Results the study describes overall, beyond this receptor: Clinical and demographic metadata were provided uncurated, with the amount varying by source and participant.

TCRbeta CDR3 regions were amplified from genomic DNA by means of the immunoSEQ Assay, a bias-controlled multiplex PCR. In the paper's pipeline: Within the assay, amplification of reference gene primers was used to estimate how many nucleated cells each sample contained. To quantify the absolute abundance of each unique TCRbeta CDR3 rearrangement, sequence reads were collapsed and filtered. For each sample, productive Simpson clonality was calculated by taking the square root of Simpson's diversity index across productive rearrangements. Here the immuneACCESS table is served through TCRdb, limited to in-frame sequences with V and J called. Missing clones are a known gap in these copies; in checked studies unresolved V genes cover under half, and the rest lacks a known reason. The V and J calls and clone size come from that table; D and trimming were worked out from the DNA. This sample comprises some 53,000 clones, less than 95% of them detected only once. The ten most abundant clones make up 2.5% to 3.5% of the sample.

The collaborating institutions used their own protocols to collect whole blood in K2EDTA tubes. For TCRbeta analysis, collaborator samples were shipped as frozen whole blood, as isolated PBMCs, or as DNA extracted from either sample type. The CDR3 sequence holds 16 residues, the cysteine and phenylalanine included. This entry keeps only the CDR3 DNA: 48 bases, framed from base 1. The germline V gene yields SGDLS for CDR1 and YYNGEE for CDR2. The V and J ends are trimmed by 0 bases and 4 bases, leaving 16 bases between them. The receptor was isolated from a human donor in a cohort sampled during active COVID-19. The chain was built from TRBV9 and TRBJ1-2; no D gene call is confident. The sequenced sample was peripheral blood. This receptor has the CDR3 CASSVGITGIGYGYTF. In nucleotide form, the sequence is TGTGCCAGCAGCGTAGGGATCACGGGGATAGGCTATGGCTACACCTTC.